This TCR beta chain is drawn from a study of blood T cell repertoires in COVID-19. Study as a whole: Samples representing acute and convalescent COVID-19 were sourced from the United States, Italy and Spain. PBMCs, B-cell-depleted T cells, or T cells were the source of the cDNA or gDNA that made up the material.

This CDR3 spans 15 amino acids. Trimming took off 2 bases at V and 7 bases at J, with 16 bases between the two ends. Germline CDR1 reads SGHRS; CDR2 reads YFSETQ. A single count supports this clone. How the authors handled the data: Estimation of nucleated cell counts was performed using reference gene primer amplification. Some clones are missing from TCRdb's copy, which holds only in-frame ones; the method was immunoSEQ multiplex PCR. V and J calls plus clone size are reproduced from that table; the DNA served to infer D and trimming. Of about 170,000 clones listed, about 85% are singletons. Source material: peripheral blood. The rearrangement joins TRBV5-1 to TRBJ1-5; the D gene is possibly TRBD1 (5 bases). This clonotype was obtained from a man aged 55 to 70 who had recovered from COVID-19. CDR3 in amino acids: CASSLTPGGNQPQHF. In nucleotides, the CDR3 is TGCGCCAGCAGCTTAACACCGGGGGGAAACCAGCCCCAGCATTTT.